This T cell receptor (beta chain) was identified in a study of blood T cell repertoires in COVID-19. Study in general: Sites in the United States, Italy and Spain provided acute and convalescent COVID-19 samples.

CDR1 and CDR2 from the germline V gene are MNHEY and SVGEGT. Trimming took off 3 bases at V and 11 bases at J, with 13 bases between the two ends. The CDR3 sequence is 12 residues long. In the original processing: Reference gene primer amplification in the assay estimated nucleated cell counts. The assay was immunoSEQ multiplex PCR, and TCRdb's table has in-frame clones only and misses some. For V, J and clone size, that table is used; D and trimming come from the DNA. The table includes about 120,000 clones, 70% to 90% detected once. This TCR came from a man aged 55 to 70 with acute or convalescent COVID-19. The sequencing sample was made of peripheral blood. This chain uses TRBV6-2 or TRBV6-3 with TRBJ1-1; TRBD1 might be the D (5 bases). CDR3 residues: CASSYVSGVAFF. In DNA, the CDR3 is TGTGCCAGCAGTTATGTATCGGGGGTTGCTTTCTTT.